The T cell receptor (beta chain) under discussion was sequenced for a study of cytomegalovirus exposure and HLA in healthy donors. The study's findings and limits: For most TCR sequences rarity was the rule, although some public TCRs occurred in many donors. The study assumed roughly uniform donor sequencing depth for presence/absence analyses. In an earlier analysis, about 87% or about 30%: the productive usage of most TCR beta V segments. Later on, an analysis found that several of the most significant clusters appeared to be linked to common viral pathogens, which included parvovirus B19.

The PCR employed 60 Vbeta primers together with 13 Jbeta primers. Data came from immunoSEQ multiplex PCR; TCRdb stores just in-frame clones and leaves some out. The sample shows roughly 150,000 clones, over 50% of them seen only once. Points on this clone: The antigen remains undetermined.

V was pared by 5 bases and J by 0 bases, with 10 bases of the junction left unmatched. The CDR3 has 17 amino acids. Germline lookup yields CDR1 MDHEN and CDR2 SYDVKM. The specimen sequenced was PBMCs. This receptor was taken from a human donor in good health. The J gene is TRBJ2-4, the V gene TRBV28, with 7 bases aligning to TRBD2. CDR3 nucleotides: TGTGCCAGCAGTACTCCGGGACTACGGGTAGCCAAAAACATTCAGTACTTC. Its protein is CASSTPGLRVAKNIQYF.